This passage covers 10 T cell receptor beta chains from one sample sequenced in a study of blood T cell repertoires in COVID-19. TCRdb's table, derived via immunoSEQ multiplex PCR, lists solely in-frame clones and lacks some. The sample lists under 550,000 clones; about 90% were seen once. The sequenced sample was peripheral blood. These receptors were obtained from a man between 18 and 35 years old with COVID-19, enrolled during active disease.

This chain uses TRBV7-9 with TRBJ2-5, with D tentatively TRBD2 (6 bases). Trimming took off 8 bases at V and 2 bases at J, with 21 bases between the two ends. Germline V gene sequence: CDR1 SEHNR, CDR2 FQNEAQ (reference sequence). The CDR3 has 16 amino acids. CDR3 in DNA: TGTGCCAGCCGCGGGACCCGAACCTACCCGCAAGAGACCCAGTACTTC. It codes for CASRGTRTYPQETQYF.

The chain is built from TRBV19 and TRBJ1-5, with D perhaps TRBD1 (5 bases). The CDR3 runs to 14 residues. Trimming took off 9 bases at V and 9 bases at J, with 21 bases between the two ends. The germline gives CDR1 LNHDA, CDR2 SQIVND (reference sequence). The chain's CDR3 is CASQREGNLGPQHF. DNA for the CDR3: TGTGCCAGCCAGAGGGAGGGGAACCTGGGGCCCCAGCATTTT.

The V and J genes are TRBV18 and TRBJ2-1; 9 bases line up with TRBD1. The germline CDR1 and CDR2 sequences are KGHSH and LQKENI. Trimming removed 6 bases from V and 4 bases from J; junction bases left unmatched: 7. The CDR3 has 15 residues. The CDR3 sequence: CASSRGQGLYNEQFF. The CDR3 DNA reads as TGTGCCAGCTCTCGCGGACAGGGGCTTTACAATGAGCAGTTCTTC.

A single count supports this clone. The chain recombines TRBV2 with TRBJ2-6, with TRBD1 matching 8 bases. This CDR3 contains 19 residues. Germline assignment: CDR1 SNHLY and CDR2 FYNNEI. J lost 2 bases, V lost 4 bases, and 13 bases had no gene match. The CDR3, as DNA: TGTGCCAGCAGTGCTCGTCGGCAGGGGGCTAGGACTGGGGCCAACGTCCTGACTTTC. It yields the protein CASSARRQGARTGANVLTF.

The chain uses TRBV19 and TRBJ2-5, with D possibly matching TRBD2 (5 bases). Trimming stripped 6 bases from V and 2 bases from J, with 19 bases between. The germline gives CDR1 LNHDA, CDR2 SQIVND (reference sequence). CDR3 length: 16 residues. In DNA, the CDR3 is TGTGCCAGTAGCCCTGACGGTGTACGGGGACAAGAGACCCAGTACTTC. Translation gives CASSPDGVRGQETQYF.

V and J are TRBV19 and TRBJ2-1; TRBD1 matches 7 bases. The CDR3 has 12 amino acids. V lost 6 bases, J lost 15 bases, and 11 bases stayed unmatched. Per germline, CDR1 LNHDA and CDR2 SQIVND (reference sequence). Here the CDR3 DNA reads TGTGCCAGTAGCCGGGACAGTTTTGAGGCGTTCTTC. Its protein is CASSRDSFEAFF. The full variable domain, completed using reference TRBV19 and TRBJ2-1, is DGGITQSPKYLFRKEGQNVTLSCEQNLNHDAMYWYRQDPGQGLRLIYYSQIVNDFQKGDIAEGYSVSREKKESFPLTVTSAQKNPTAFYLCASSRDSFEAFFGPGTRLTVL.

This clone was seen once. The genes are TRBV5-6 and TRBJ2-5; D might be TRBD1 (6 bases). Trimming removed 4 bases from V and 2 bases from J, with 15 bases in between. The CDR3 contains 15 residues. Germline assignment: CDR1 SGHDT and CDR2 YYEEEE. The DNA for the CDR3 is TGTGCCAGCAGCGTTCCGGGACACAGGCAAGAGACCCAGTACTTC. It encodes CASSVPGHRQETQYF.

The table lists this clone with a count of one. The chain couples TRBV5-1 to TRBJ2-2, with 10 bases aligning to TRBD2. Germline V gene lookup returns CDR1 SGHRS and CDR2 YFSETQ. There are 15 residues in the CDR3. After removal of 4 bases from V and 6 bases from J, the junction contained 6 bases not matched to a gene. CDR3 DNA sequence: TGCGCCAGCAGCCTAGCAGCGGGAGGGTCCGGGGAGCTGTTTTTT. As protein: CASSLAAGGSGELFF.

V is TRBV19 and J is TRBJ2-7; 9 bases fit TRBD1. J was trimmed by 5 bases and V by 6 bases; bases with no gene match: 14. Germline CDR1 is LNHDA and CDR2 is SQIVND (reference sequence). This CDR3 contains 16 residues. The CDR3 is CASSILLNRGHHEQYF. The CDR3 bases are TGTGCCAGTAGCATCCTCCTTAACAGGGGGCACCACGAGCAGTACTTC.

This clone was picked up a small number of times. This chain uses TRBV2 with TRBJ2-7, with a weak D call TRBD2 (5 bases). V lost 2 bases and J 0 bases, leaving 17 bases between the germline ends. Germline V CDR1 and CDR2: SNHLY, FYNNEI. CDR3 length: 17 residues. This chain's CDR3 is CASSEYRSPGSSYEQYF. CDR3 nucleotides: TGTGCCAGCAGTGAATACCGTTCCCCGGGGAGCTCCTACGAGCAGTACTTC.